Sequencing of this TCR beta chain was carried out in a study of response to subunit inactivated influenza vaccine. Findings and caveats of the study: Authors suggested few new T cells are recruited by each seasonal influenza vaccination.

TCRdb re-called the RT-PCR reads with MiXCR, one entry per CDR3 protein. Counted here are over 150,000 distinct CDR3 sequences, 13% to 15% occurring once; the ten biggest clones make up roughly 24%. This clonotype was counted only a few times. Its antigen remains unknown. The germline CDR1 and CDR2 sequences are MDHEN and SYDVKM. There are 14 residues in the CDR3. V was clipped by 4 bases and J by 11 bases, with 20 bases between them. The rearrangement uses TRBV28 and TRBJ1-1, with D hard to call. This receptor was obtained from a middle-aged man who received an inactivated influenza vaccine. The sample was CD8+ T cells sorted from PBMCs, taken around 5 days after vaccination. The CDR3 nucleotides are TGTGCCAGCAGTTCCCGGCAGGACCCGACTGTGGCTTTCTTT. Translating it yields CASSSRQDPTVAFF.